Below, one TCR beta chain is given with its context. From germline, CDR1 is MNHEY and CDR2 SMNVEV (reference sequence). J was trimmed by 5 bases and V by 4 bases; bases with no gene match: 11. The CDR3 is 16 amino acids. CD4+ cells of the naive, central memory, regulatory and stem cell-like memory types were sorted via CD45RO/CCR7/CD25/CD127/CD95/CD27. Expressed TCRB transcripts were sequenced, since all the RNA that had been isolated was reverse transcribed. Data came from immunoSEQ multiplex PCR; TCRdb stores just in-frame clones and leaves some out. The table records fewer than 550,000 clones, 9.5% to 12% of them present only once. The data are from a study of beta chain features in type 1 diabetes.

The source of this sequence is a young woman in good health. The specimen was naive CD4+ T cells from blood. The chain employs TRBV27 and TRBJ1-2, with 9 bases lining up with TRBD1. CDR3 nucleotide sequence: TGTGCCAGCAGTTCGAGCACGGGACAGGGATCGTATGGCTACACCTTC. It specifies CASSSSTGQGSYGYTF.